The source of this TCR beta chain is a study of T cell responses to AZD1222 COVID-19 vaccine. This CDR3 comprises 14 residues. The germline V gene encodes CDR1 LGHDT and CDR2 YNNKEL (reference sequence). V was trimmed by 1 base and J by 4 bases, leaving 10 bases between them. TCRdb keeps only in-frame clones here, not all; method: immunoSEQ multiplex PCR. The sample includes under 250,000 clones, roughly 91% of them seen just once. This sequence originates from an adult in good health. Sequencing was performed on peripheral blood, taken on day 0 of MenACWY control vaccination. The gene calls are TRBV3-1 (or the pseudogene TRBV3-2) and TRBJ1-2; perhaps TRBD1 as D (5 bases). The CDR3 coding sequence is TGTGCCAGCAGCCAAGCGGAGAGGGGCTATGGCTACACCTTC. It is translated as CASSQAERGYGYTF.